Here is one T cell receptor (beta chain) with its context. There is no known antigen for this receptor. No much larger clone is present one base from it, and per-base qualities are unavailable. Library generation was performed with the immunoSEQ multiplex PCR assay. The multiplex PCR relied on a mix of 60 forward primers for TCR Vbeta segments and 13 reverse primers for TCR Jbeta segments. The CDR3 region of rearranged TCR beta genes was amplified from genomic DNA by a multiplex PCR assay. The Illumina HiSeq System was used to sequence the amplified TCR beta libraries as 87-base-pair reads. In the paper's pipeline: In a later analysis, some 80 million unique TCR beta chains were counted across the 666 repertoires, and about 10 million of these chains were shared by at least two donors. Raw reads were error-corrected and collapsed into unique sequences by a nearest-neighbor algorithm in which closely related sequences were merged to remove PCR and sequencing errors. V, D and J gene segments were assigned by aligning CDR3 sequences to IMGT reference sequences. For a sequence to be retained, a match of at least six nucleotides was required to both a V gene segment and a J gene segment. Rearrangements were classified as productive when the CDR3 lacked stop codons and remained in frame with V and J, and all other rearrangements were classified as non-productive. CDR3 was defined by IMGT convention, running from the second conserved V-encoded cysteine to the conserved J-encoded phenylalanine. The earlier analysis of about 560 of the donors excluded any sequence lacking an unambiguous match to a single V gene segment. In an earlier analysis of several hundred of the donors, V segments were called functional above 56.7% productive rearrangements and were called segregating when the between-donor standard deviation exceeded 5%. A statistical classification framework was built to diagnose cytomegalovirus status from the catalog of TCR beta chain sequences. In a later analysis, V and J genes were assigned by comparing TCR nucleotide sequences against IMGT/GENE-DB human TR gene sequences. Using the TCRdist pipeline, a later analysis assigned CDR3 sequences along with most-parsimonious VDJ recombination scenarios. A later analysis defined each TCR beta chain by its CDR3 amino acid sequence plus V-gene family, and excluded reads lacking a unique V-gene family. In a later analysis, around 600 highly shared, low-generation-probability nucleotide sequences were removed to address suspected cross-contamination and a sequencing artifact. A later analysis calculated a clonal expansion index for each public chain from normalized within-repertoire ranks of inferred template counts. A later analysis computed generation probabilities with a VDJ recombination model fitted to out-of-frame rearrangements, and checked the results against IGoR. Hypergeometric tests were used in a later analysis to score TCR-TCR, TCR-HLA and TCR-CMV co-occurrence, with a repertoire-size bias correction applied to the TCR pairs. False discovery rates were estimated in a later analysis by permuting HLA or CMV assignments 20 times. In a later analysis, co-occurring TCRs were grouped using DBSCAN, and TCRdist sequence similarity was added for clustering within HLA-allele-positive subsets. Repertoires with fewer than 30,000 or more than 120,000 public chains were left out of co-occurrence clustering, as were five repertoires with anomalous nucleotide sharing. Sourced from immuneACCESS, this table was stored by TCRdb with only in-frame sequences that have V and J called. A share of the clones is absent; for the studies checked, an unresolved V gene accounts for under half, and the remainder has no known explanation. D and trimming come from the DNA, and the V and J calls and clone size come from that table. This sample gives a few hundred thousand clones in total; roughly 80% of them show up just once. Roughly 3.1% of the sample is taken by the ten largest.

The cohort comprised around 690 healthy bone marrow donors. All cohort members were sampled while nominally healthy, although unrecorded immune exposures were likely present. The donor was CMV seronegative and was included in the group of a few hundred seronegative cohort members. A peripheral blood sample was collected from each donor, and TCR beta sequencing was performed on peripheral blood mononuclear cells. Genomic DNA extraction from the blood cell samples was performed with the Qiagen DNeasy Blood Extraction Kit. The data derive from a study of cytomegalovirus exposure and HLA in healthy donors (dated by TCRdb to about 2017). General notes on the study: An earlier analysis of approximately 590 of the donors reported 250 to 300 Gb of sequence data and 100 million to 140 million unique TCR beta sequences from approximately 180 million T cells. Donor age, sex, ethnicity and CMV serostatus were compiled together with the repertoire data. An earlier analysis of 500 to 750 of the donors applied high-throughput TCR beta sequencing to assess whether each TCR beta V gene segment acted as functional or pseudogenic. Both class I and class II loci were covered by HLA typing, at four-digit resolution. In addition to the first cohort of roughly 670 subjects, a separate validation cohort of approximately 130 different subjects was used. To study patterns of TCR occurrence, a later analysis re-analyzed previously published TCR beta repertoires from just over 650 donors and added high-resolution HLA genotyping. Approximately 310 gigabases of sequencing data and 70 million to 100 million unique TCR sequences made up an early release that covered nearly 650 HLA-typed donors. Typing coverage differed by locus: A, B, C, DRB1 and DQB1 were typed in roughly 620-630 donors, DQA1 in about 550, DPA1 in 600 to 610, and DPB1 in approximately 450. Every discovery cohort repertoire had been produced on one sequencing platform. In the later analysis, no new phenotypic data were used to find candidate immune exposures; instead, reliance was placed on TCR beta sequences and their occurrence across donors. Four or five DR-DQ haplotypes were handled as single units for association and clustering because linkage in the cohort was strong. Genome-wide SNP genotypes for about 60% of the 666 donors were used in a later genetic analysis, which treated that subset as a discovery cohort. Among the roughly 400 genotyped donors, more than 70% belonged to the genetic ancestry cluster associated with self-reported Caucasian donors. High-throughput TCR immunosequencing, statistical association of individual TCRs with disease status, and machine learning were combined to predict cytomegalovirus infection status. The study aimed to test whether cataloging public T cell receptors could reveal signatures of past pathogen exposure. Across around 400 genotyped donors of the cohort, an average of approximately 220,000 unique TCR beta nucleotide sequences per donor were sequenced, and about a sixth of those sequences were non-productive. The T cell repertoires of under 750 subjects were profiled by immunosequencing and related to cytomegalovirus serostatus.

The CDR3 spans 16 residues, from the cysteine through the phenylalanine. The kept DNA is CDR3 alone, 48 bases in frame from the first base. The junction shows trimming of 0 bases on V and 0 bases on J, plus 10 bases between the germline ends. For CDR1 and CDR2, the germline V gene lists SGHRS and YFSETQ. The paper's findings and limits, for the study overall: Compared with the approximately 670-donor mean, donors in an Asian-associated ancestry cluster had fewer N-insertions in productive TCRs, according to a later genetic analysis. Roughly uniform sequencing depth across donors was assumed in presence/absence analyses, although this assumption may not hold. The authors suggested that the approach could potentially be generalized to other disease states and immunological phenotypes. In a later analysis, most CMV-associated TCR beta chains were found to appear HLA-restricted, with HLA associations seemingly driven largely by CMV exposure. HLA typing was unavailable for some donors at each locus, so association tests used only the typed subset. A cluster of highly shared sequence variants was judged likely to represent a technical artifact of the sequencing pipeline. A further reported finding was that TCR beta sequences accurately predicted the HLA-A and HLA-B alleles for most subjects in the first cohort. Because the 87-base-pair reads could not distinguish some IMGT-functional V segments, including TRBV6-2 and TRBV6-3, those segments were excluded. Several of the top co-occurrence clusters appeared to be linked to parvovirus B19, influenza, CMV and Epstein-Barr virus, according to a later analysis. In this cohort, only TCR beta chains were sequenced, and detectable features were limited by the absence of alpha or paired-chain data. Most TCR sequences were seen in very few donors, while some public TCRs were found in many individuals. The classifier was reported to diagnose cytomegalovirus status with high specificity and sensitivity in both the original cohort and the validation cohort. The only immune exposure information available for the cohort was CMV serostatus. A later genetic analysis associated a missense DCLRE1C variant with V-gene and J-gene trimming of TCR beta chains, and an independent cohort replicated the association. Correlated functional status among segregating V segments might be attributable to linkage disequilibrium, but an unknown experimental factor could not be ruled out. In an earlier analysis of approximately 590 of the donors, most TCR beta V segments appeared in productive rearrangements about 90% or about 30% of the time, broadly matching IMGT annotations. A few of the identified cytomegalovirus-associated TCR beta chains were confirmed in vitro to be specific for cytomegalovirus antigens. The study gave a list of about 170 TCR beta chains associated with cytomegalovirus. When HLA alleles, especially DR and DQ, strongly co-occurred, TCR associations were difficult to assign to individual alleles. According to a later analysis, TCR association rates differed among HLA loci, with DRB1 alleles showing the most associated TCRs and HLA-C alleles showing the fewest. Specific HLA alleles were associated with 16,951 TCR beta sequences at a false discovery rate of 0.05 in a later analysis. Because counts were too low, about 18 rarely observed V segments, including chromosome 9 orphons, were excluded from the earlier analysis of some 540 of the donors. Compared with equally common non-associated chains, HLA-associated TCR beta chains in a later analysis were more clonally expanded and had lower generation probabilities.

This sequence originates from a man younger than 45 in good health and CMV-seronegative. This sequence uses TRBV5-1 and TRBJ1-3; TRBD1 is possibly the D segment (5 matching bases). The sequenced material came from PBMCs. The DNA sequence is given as TGCGCCAGCAGCTTGGGGGGCGGCAGCTCTGGAAACACCATATATTTT. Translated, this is CASSLGGGSSGNTIYF.